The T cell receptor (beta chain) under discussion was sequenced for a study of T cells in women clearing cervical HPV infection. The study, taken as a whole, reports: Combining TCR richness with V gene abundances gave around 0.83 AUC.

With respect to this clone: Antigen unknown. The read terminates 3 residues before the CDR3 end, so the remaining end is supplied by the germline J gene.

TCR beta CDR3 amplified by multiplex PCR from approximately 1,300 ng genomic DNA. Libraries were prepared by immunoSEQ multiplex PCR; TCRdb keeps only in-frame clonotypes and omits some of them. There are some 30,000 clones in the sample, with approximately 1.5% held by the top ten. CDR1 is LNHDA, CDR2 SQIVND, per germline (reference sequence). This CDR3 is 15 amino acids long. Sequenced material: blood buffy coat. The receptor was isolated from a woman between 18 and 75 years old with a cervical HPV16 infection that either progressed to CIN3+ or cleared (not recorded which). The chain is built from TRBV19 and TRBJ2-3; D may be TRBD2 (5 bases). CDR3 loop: CASSILGPGMETQYF. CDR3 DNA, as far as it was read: TGTGCCAGTAGTATTTTAGGTCCGGGGATGGAGACG.